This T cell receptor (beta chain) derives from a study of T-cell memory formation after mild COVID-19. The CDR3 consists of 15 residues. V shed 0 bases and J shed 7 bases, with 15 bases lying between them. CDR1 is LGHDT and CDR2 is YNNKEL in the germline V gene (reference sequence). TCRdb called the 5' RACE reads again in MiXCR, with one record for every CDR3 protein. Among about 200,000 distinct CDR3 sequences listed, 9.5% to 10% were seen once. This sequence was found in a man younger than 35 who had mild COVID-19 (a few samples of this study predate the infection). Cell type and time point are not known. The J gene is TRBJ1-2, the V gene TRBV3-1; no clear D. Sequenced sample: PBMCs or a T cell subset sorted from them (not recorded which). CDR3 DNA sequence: TGTGCCAGCAGCCAAGATAACGCGGGGTCAGCTGGCTACACCTTC. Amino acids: CASSQDNAGSAGYTF.